The next 10 T cell receptor beta chains were all read from a single sample in a study of T cell repertoires in cytomegalovirus infection. Their antigens are not known. TCRdb fed the reads into MiXCR, producing one record per CDR3 protein. The sample yields about 830,000 distinct CDR3 sequences, 32% seen once. The sample in question was cultured CD8+ T cells from PBMCs, obtained from culture after CMV antigen stimulation. These receptor sequences come from a human donor in good health (CMV status not recorded). Some clones in this sample may be carry-over from other donors' samples.

The table lists this clonotype with many counts. V and J are TRBV7-8 and TRBJ2-7, with 7 bases lining up with TRBD2. Germline trimming cut 6 bases from V and 0 bases from J; bases unmatched to any gene: 8. The CDR3 length is 15 residues. The germline V gene has CDR1 SGHVS and CDR2 FQNEAQ. The DNA of the CDR3 is TGTGCCAGCAGTGGGGAGGGGACGGTCTCCTACGAGCAGTACTTC. Translation gives CASSGEGTVSYEQYF.

This chain links TRBV4-1 with TRBJ1-5; no clear D. The CDR3 loop spans 15 amino acids. The V end was cut by 4 bases, the J end by 7 bases, with 17 bases between. Germline assignment: CDR1 MGHRA and CDR2 YSYEKL. The CDR3 DNA reads TGCGCCAGCAGCCCAAGATTCGGGGTTGGGCAGCCCCAGCATTTT. Protein: CASSPRFGVGQPQHF.

This clonotype was counted between two and nine times. This CDR3 is CSAYGLGGGLPGPYQETQYF. CDR3 sequence (DNA): TGCAGTGCTTACGGGTTAGGCGGGGGCCTGCCTGGACCGTACCAAGAGACCCAGTACTTC. The chain carries TRBV20-1 and TRBJ2-5; maybe TRBD2 (7 bases). The germline gives CDR1 DFQATT, CDR2 SNEGSKA (reference sequence). The V end lost 5 bases, the J end lost 0 bases, and 31 bases lay between the germline ends. The CDR3 contains 20 residues.

The chain joins TRBV10-3 to TRBJ2-1, with 7 bases aligning to TRBD1. The CDR3 runs 16 residues. Per germline, CDR1 ENHRY and CDR2 SYGVKD. V lost 0 bases to trimming and J lost 7 bases; unmatched junction nucleotides: 9. The CDR3 nucleotides are TGTGCCATCAGTGAGTCGTGGACAGGTGGAAAAAATGAGCAGTTCTTC. Its translation is CAISESWTGGKNEQFF.

This rearrangement joins TRBV4-1 to TRBJ2-7; D tentatively fits TRBD1 or TRBD2 (5 bases each). CDR1 is MGHRA and CDR2 is YSYEKL in the germline V gene. This CDR3 has 15 amino acids. Trimming took 1 base from V and 5 from J, leaving 15 bases between them. Here the CDR3 reads CASSQAQLGDHEQYF. CDR3 DNA: TGCGCCAGCAGCCAAGCCCAACTCGGGGACCACGAGCAGTACTTC.

The table lists this clonotype with a few counts. One junction end disagrees with the germline gene, perhaps due to a read error. J is TRBJ2-1 and V is TRBV6-1, with 8 bases fitting TRBD2. The germline CDR1 and CDR2 sequences are MNHNS and SASEGT. The CDR3 has 12 amino acids. CDR3 DNA: TGCTCACTCGGGGGGGGGGTCTATGAGCAGTTCTTC. Translating gives CSLGGGVYEQFF.

The chain is built from TRBV5-6 and TRBJ1-1; D is undetermined. The V end lost 2 bases, the J end lost 0 bases, and 14 bases lay between the germline ends. Germline assignment: CDR1 SGHDT and CDR2 YYEEEE. This CDR3 contains 16 residues. CDR3 residues: CASSFRPHSMNTEAFF. The DNA of the CDR3 is TGTGCCAGCAGCTTCCGACCGCATTCGATGAACACTGAAGCTTTCTTT.

The V call is TRBV27, the J call TRBJ1-2, with D possibly TRBD1 on 6 matching bases. V gave up 0 bases and J gave up 4 bases, with 21 bases separating them. The CDR3 runs to 18 residues. Germline V gene sequence: CDR1 MNHEY, CDR2 SMNVEV (reference sequence). CDR3 protein: CASSLSWAGDPLSYGYTF. The CDR3 DNA is TGTGCCAGCAGTTTATCCTGGGCAGGGGACCCTCTATCCTATGGCTACACCTTC.

This clonotype was found many times. The V and J genes are TRBV7-2 and TRBJ2-7; D is undetermined. CDR3 length: 15 residues. Trimming shortened V by 6 bases and J by 0 bases, and 15 bases separated the two germline ends. Looked up from germline, CDR1 is SGHTA and CDR2 is FQGNSA. Here the CDR3 reads CASSLSRQSSYEQYV. CDR3 nucleotide sequence: TGTGCCAGCAGTCTAAGTAGGCAGAGCTCCTACGAGCAGTACGTC.

This clonotype was recorded at least ten times. The V gene is TRBV7-8, the J gene TRBJ2-5; D unresolved. V lost 1 base and J lost 2, with 11 bases in between. CDR3 length equals 15 residues. Germline V CDR1 and CDR2: SGHVS, FQNEAQ. The CDR3 nucleotides read TGTGCCAGCAGCTTAGGGGGTCTCCCGCAAGAGACCCAGTACTTC. This codes for CASSLGGLPQETQYF.